The clone carrying this T cell receptor (beta chain) was found once. The data belong to a study of blood T cell repertoires in COVID-19. The wider study: Sites across the United States, Italy and Spain contributed samples from acute and convalescent COVID-19. Sources were T cells, B-cell-depleted T cells, or PBMCs; the material itself was cDNA or gDNA.

Here immunoSEQ multiplex PCR was the method, and the copy in TCRdb shows in-frame clones only, minus some. The table has around 280,000 clones, nearly 90% seen once. This CDR3 contains 14 residues. Trimming cost V 0 bases and J 9 bases, with 12 bases left between them. Germline loops: CDR1 MNHEY, CDR2 SMNVEV (reference sequence). This clonotype was sampled from a woman under 30 with acute COVID-19. The chain joins TRBV27 to TRBJ2-1, with a tentative D call TRBD2 (6 bases). The source material was PBMCs or T cells enriched from blood (not recorded which). CDR3 in amino acids: CASSLSWRAGEQFF. CDR3 sequence (DNA): TGTGCCAGCAGTTTATCATGGCGAGCGGGTGAGCAGTTCTTC.